This T cell receptor (beta chain) was obtained from a study of cytomegalovirus exposure and HLA in healthy donors. PCR amplification relied on 60 Vbeta primers (plus 13 Jbeta primers). Data came from immunoSEQ multiplex PCR; TCRdb stores just in-frame clones and leaves some out. Here the sample spans more than 95,000 clones, about four fifths being singletons. With 2 bases removed from V and 0 bases from J, the gap between germline ends came to 4 bases. CDR1 and CDR2 (germline): GTSNPN, SVGIG (reference sequence). The CDR3 totals 12 residues. This sequence joins TRBV30 and TRBJ2-5; D gene uncertain. Material: PBMCs. The receptor was derived from a female donor in good health and CMV-seropositive. The CDR3 here is CAWSPDQETQYF. The CDR3 DNA reads as TGTGCCTGGAGTCCGGACCAAGAGACCCAGTACTTC. Drawing the rest from reference TRBV30 and TRBJ2-5, the complete variable domain is SQTIHQWPATLVQPVGSPLSLECTVEGTSNPNLYWYRQAAGRGLQLLFYSVGIGQISSEVPQNLSASRPQDRQFILSSKKLLLSDSGFYLCAWSPDQETQYFGPGTRLLVL.